A single T cell receptor beta chain is shown here with its context. The specificity of this receptor is unknown. One end of the junction is discordant with germline, which a read error may explain. The sample comes from a study of blood T cell repertoires in COVID-19 (dated by TCRdb to between 2020 and 2021). As for the study more broadly: The collaborator samples originated in the United States, Italy and Spain and spanned the acute and convalescent phases of COVID-19. The prospective study material was composed of cDNA or gDNA derived from T cells, B-cell-depleted T cells, or PBMCs. Subjects who had been exposed to COVID-19, were actively infected with it, or had recovered from it provided the deeply sampled blood TCRbeta repertoires that made up the dataset. A freely available public database, intended as a resource for researchers studying the immune response to SARS-CoV-2, is where the repertoires were released. Samples were obtained from the ongoing ImmuneRACE study (first 160 participants) and from some 1,300 subjects provided by 6 global collaborators. Nearly every sample came with metadata listing a de-identified subject ID, COVID-19 status, age in years and sex. HLA class I and class II types, where available, came from metadata supplied by the sample provider rather than from assay-based typing. Paper-wide results and their limitations: How much clinical and demographic metadata was included differed by source and by participant, and the metadata was provided uncurated.

TCRbeta CDR3 regions were amplified from genomic DNA using the immunoSEQ Assay, a bias-controlled multiplex PCR. As for the authors' bioinformatics: The number of nucleated cells in each sample was estimated from the amplification of reference gene primers within the assay. To quantify the absolute abundance of each unique TCRbeta CDR3 rearrangement, sequence reads were collapsed and filtered. Productive Simpson clonality was computed per sample as the square root of Simpson's diversity index over productive rearrangements. TCRdb holds this immuneACCESS table with in-frame rearrangements only. Some clones are missing; in checked studies, unresolved V genes explain under half, and the rest has no known cause. Clone size and V and J calls were adopted from that table, with D and trimming inferred from the DNA. This sample gives 120,000 or so clones in total; 80% to 90% of them show up just once. The ten largest clonotypes hold about 7.4% of the sample.

CDR1 and CDR2, looked up from the germline V gene (reference sequence), are LNHNV and YYDKDF. The CDR3 measures 15 amino acids from cysteine to phenylalanine. The entry retains the CDR3 DNA only, 45 bases that are in frame from base 1. A second Seattle source provided samples from volunteer blood donors who had recovered from COVID-19. The collaborating institutions used their own protocols to collect whole blood in K2EDTA tubes. For TCRbeta analysis, collaborators shipped samples in one of three forms: frozen whole blood, isolated PBMCs, or DNA extracted from either of those sample types. Sample: peripheral blood. This chain is built from TRBV15 and TRBJ2-7; no D gene can be assigned with confidence. This clonotype was obtained from a man aged 65 to 85 who had recovered from COVID-19. The CDR3: CATSRDQYNMAPEDF. The sequenced DNA is TGTGCCACCAGCAGAGATCAATATAATATGGCACCCGAGGACTTC.